This TCR beta chain is drawn from a study of cytomegalovirus exposure and HLA in healthy donors. This clone was detected only a few times. Its antigen is not identified. Regarding the study as a whole: It was confirmed in vitro that a few of the CMV-associated chains were specific for CMV antigens.

This CDR3 spans 14 amino acids. The germline V and J ends were trimmed by 7 bases and 5 bases, with 17 bases remaining between them. Germline assignment: CDR1 MNHEY and CDR2 SVGAGI. Healthy donors of bone marrow made up the group. Both 60 Vbeta primers and 13 Jbeta primers went into the PCR. Repertoires were generated with immunoSEQ multiplex PCR, while TCRdb's copy carries only in-frame clones and drops some. This table has under 150,000 clones, roughly 79% appearing once. This receptor was identified in a woman younger than 35 in good health and CMV-seronegative. The V call is TRBV6-5, the J call TRBJ2-5; D may be TRBD1 (6 bases). Sequenced sample: PBMCs. Here the CDR3 DNA reads TGTGCCAGCAATCAACAGGGTAGATTGGAGACCCAGTACTTC. Protein: CASNQQGRLETQYF.